Presented here are 14 T cell receptor beta chains from one specimen sequenced in a study of regulatory T cells in long-lasting Graves disease. The TCR beta library used iRepertoire HTBI primers with Arm-PCR amplification of CDR3. Each CDR3 protein gets one entry after TCRdb re-called the multiplex PCR reads with MiXCR. Of under 350,000 distinct CDR3 sequences listed, around 20% are singletons. The time point: persistent/refractory GD, antithyroid drugs over 5 years with positive TRAb. Making the TCR library involved RNA that had been extracted from PBMCs. Sequencing used peripheral blood mononuclear cells (PBMCs), obtained when the disease was refractory, from a patient treated with antithyroid drugs. These TCRs come from a female donor with Graves disease.

The rearrangement joins TRBV28 to TRBJ1-2; TRBD1 aligns across 7 bases. This CDR3 comprises 14 residues. Germline loops: CDR1 MDHEN, CDR2 SYDVKM. The J segment lost 8 bases and the V segment lost 6 bases, leaving 12 bases of the junction unmatched. In DNA, the CDR3 is TGTGCCAGCAGCCGGGACAGCTCCTTCGGCGGCTACACCTTC. Its protein product is CASSRDSSFGGYTF.

This clonotype occurred a few times. The chain recombines TRBV10-3 with TRBJ2-2; 8 nucleotides line up with TRBD1. Losses at the gene ends were 3 bases for V and 3 bases for J; bases not matched to a gene: 6. The CDR3 is made up of 16 amino acids. Per germline, CDR1 ENHRY and CDR2 SYGVKD. CDR3: CAISDRGTGHTGELFF. DNA of the CDR3: TGTGCCATCAGTGATAGGGGGACAGGACACACCGGGGAGCTGTTTTTT.

At least ten counts were recorded for this clonotype. The chain combines TRBV7-2 with TRBJ2-2; 7 bases match TRBD1. Germline V CDR1 and CDR2: SGHTA, FQGNSA. The V and J ends lost 5 bases and 8 bases, in that order; junction bases with no gene match: 5. This CDR3 is 13 amino acids long. CDR3 nucleotide sequence: TGTGCCAGCAGCGAACAGGGGAGTGGGGAGCTGTTTTTT. Protein: CASSEQGSGELFF.

This clonotype occurred a few times. The gene calls are TRBV13 and TRBJ2-5; 12 bases line up with TRBD2. The CDR3 extends over 16 amino acids. With 5 bases clipped from V and 5 bases from J, the junction kept 9 bases outside the gene matches. The V gene's germline CDR1 is PRHDT and CDR2 FYEKMQ (reference sequence). As DNA, the CDR3 is TGTGCCAGCAGCCTTAAGCGGCTAGCGGGAGGGGAGACCCAGTACTTC. Protein: CASSLKRLAGGETQYF.

This clonotype was counted many times. The chain has TRBV28 and TRBJ2-7, with TRBD1 matching 7 bases. This CDR3 region has 19 residues. J lost 3 bases, V lost 5 bases, and 22 bases had no gene match. CDR1 is MDHEN, CDR2 SYDVKM, per germline. The CDR3 region is CASSGDRRTNMGDFYEQYF. CDR3 coding DNA: TGTGCCAGCAGTGGGGACAGACGAACGAATATGGGGGATTTCTACGAGCAGTACTTC.

This clonotype was counted many times. V is TRBV6-1 and J is TRBJ2-2; 7 nucleotides line up with TRBD1. Germline values: CDR1 MNHNS, CDR2 SASEGT. Trimming cost V 5 bases and J 10 bases; bases outside gene matches: 7. This CDR3 comprises 13 residues. This CDR3 reads CASSRGGQTELFF. The CDR3 DNA is TGTGCCAGCAGTCGAGGGGGACAGACGGAGCTGTTTTTT.

The chain links TRBV13 to TRBJ2-5; 10 bases line up with TRBD1. The CDR3 totals 16 residues. The V and J ends lost 5 bases and 2 bases, in that order; junction bases with no gene match: 8. Germline values: CDR1 PRHDT, CDR2 FYEKMQ (reference sequence). CDR3 coding DNA: TGTGCCAGCAGCCCCGGGACAGGGGAGGTACAAGAGACCCAGTACTTC. It translates to CASSPGTGEVQETQYF.

The chain carries TRBV18 and TRBJ2-2; D unclear. The CDR3 is made up of 14 amino acids. V was trimmed by 2 bases and J by 7 bases, leaving 11 bases between them. Germline values: CDR1 KGHSH, CDR2 LQKENI. The CDR3 nucleotides are TGTGCCAGCTCACCAAGTGTGTCCCGCGGGGAGCTGTTTTTT. Translated: CASSPSVSRGELFF.

The chain recombines TRBV28 with TRBJ2-1; 7 bases align to TRBD2. The J segment lost 2 bases and the V segment lost 6 bases, leaving 4 bases of the junction unmatched. There are 14 residues in the CDR3. CDR1 MDHEN and CDR2 SYDVKM come from the germline V gene. CDR3 sequence (DNA): TGTGCCAGCAGCCTTCTAGCGGCCTACAATGAGCAGTTCTTC. Residues: CASSLLAAYNEQFF.

This clonotype occurred a few times. The gene calls are TRBV7-9 and TRBJ2-7, with TRBD2 identical over 13 bases. The J segment lost 2 bases and the V segment lost 5 bases, leaving 6 bases of the junction unmatched. There are 16 residues in the CDR3. Looked up from germline, CDR1 is SEHNR and CDR2 is FQNEAQ (reference sequence). CDR3 in amino acids: CASSARLAGGAYEQYF. The CDR3 nucleotides read TGTGCCAGCAGCGCAAGACTAGCGGGAGGTGCCTACGAGCAGTACTTC.

The sample holds many counts of this clonotype. CDR3 protein: CATSWGNEQYF. The CDR3 DNA reads as TGTGCCACCAGTTGGGGTAACGAGCAGTACTTC. This chain uses TRBV24-1 with TRBJ2-7; D is unclear. Trimming took 6 bases from V and 5 from J, leaving 7 bases between them. Germline-derived CDR1 and CDR2 are KGHDR and SFDVKD. The CDR3 totals 11 residues.

The chain employs TRBV7-9 and TRBJ2-5; D is unclear. The J call may be wrong; the DNA end is better matched by TRBJ2-7. CDR1 SEHNR and CDR2 FQNEAQ come from the germline V gene (reference sequence). This CDR3 contains 13 residues. The CDR3 here is CASSLLASPEQYF. CDR3 DNA sequence: TGTGCCAGCAGCTTATTAGCTAGTCCCGAGCAGTACTTC.

This clonotype was picked up many times. CDR3 in amino acids: CASAIPGGGSPLHF. The DNA of the CDR3 is TGTGCCAGCGCTATACCCGGAGGGGGTTCACCCCTCCACTTT. The chain couples TRBV3-1 to TRBJ1-6; TRBD1 is a possible D gene (6 bases). CDR1 and CDR2 (germline): LGHDT, YNNKEL (reference sequence). Trimming removed 8 bases at V and 9 bases at J, with 17 bases between. The CDR3 has 14 amino acids.

This clonotype was seen ten or more times. The chain combines TRBV28 with TRBJ1-1, with 9 bases lining up with TRBD1. CDR3 length: 15 amino acids. From germline, CDR1 is MDHEN and CDR2 SYDVKM. With 7 bases clipped from V and 5 bases from J, the junction kept 11 bases outside the gene matches. For the CDR3, the DNA is TGTGCCAGCACCACGCCGGGACAGGGTCGAACTGAAGCTTTCTTT. Its protein product is CASTTPGQGRTEAFF.